Only a few counts were recorded for the clone carrying this TCR beta chain. The antigen is unknown. The germline CDR1 and CDR2 sequences are GTSNPN and SVGIG (reference sequence). The CDR3 is 17 residues long. V was trimmed by 0 bases and J by 1 base, leaving 13 bases between them. The sample belongs to a study of blood T cells in healthy people across ages. Notes on the study in general: Fewer expanded clones and more diversity marked long-lived versus aged donors. Estimates based on one million T cells were treated as lower bounds.

A second 7 to 11 cycle PCR used barcoded and J-beta primers. A template-switch adaptor with 12 random nucleotides tagged each cDNA molecule. TCRdb itself ran the 5' RACE reads through MiXCR, one entry per CDR3 protein. Of hundreds of thousands of distinct CDR3 sequences listed, 52% are singletons. The chain combines TRBV30 with TRBJ2-6; D may correspond to TRBD1 or TRBD2 (5 bases each). This receptor was obtained from a woman of 80 years or more in good health. Sequenced sample: blood. The CDR3 nucleotides read TGTGCCTGGAGTGTATGGGGGTTAGGATCTGGGGCCAACGTCCTGACTTTC. Translating gives CAWSVWGLGSGANVLTF.